These 20 T cell receptor beta chains were sequenced from one sample in a study of cytomegalovirus exposure and HLA in healthy donors. Vbeta (60) and Jbeta (13) primers were used in the PCR. The data were produced by immunoSEQ multiplex PCR, yet TCRdb's version contains in-frame clones alone and is incomplete. The data show more than 100,000 clones, 15% seen once. Sequencing was carried out using PBMCs. These receptors were obtained from a young woman in good health and CMV-seronegative.

This chain links TRBV5-4 with TRBJ2-7; a weak D match, TRBD2 (6 bases). The germline V gene encodes CDR1 SGHNT and CDR2 YYREEE (reference sequence). This CDR3 contains 11 residues. V dropped 4 bases and J dropped 5 bases, with 7 bases sitting between them. The CDR3, as DNA: TGTGCCAGCAGCCGGGGGAACGAGCAGTACTTC. Translating it yields CASSRGNEQYF.

This clone was seen a handful of times. The rearrangement links TRBV29-1 to TRBJ1-2, with 8 nucleotides matching TRBD1. The CDR3 spans 15 residues. The V segment lost 3 bases and the J segment 8 bases; nucleotides outside the gene matches: 14. Germline lookup yields CDR1 SQVTM and CDR2 ANQGSEA. The CDR3 nucleotides are TGCAGCGTTGAGCCTGGACAGGGTCTAAGAGTCGGCTACACCTTC. Its translation is CSVEPGQGLRVGYTF.

There are a few counts of this clone. The rearrangement joins TRBV7-8 to TRBJ2-2, with D maybe TRBD1 (6 bases). CDR1 and CDR2 (germline): SGHVS, FQNEAQ. The germline V and J ends were trimmed by 3 bases and 1 base, with 12 bases remaining between them. The CDR3 spans 16 residues. The CDR3 DNA reads as TGTGCCAGCAGCTTTGTAAGGACAGAGAACACCGGGGAGCTGTTTTTT. Translated, it gives CASSFVRTENTGELFF.

J is TRBJ2-1 and V is TRBV7-9; D remains ambiguous. The V end was cut by 5 bases, the J end by 6 bases, with 17 bases between. This CDR3 is built from 15 residues. CDR1 is SEHNR and CDR2 is FQNEAQ in the germline V gene (reference sequence). CDR3 in amino acids: CASSPLRVASNEQFF. The CDR3 coding sequence is TGTGCCAGCAGCCCCCTACGGGTAGCCTCCAATGAGCAGTTCTTC.

The table lists this clone with a few counts. The chain combines TRBV18 with TRBJ2-7; tentative D call: TRBD2 (5 bases). CDR3 length equals 14 residues. V lost 2 bases, J lost 9 bases, and 17 bases lay in between. Germline V gene data show CDR1 as KGHSH and CDR2 as LQKENI. The CDR3 reads CASSPTGEGLGQYF. The DNA for the CDR3 is TGTGCCAGCTCACCAACTGGCGAGGGATTAGGGCAGTACTTC.

This clone was seen a handful of times. The chain is built from TRBV5-1 and TRBJ1-1; 7 bases line up with TRBD1. V lost 4 bases and J lost 0; bases outside the gene matches: 12. Germline CDR1 and CDR2: SGHRS and YFSETQ. The CDR3 is 17 amino acids. The CDR3 region is CASSPTPGQALNTEAFF. The CDR3 nucleotides are TGCGCCAGCAGCCCGACCCCAGGACAGGCTTTGAACACTGAAGCTTTCTTT.

This clone has a handful of counts. The CDR3 loop reads CASSPTRLLSGSSYEQYF. The CDR3, as DNA: TGTGCCAGCAGCCCCACGCGACTGTTAAGCGGGAGTTCCTACGAGCAGTACTTC. The chain links TRBV5-6 to TRBJ2-7; 8 bases fit TRBD2. With 4 bases clipped from V and 1 base from J, the junction kept 16 bases outside the gene matches. The CDR3 runs to 18 residues. The germline gives CDR1 SGHDT, CDR2 YYEEEE.

This clone was counted only a few times. The rearrangement joins TRBV29-1 to TRBJ1-2; TRBD1 is a possible D gene (5 bases). Germline loops: CDR1 SQVTM, CDR2 ANQGSEA. This CDR3 spans 13 amino acids. The CDR3 DNA reads TGCACCACCGACGGAGGGGAAAACTATGGCTACACCTTC. Translation gives CTTDGGENYGYTF.

J is TRBJ1-2 and V is TRBV10-3; 7 nucleotides match TRBD1. Trimming at V came to 3 bases and at J to 8 bases, leaving 9 bases not matched to a gene. The germline V gene encodes CDR1 ENHRY and CDR2 SYGVKD. The CDR3 extends over 14 amino acids. This CDR3 is CAISEGGAPGGYTF. The CDR3 DNA sequence: TGTGCCATCAGTGAAGGGGGCGCCCCGGGGGGCTACACCTTC.

This clone was observed a handful of times. This chain uses TRBV18 with TRBJ2-5, with 8 bases aligning to TRBD1. CDR3 length: 16 amino acids. Trimming took 2 bases from V and 2 from J; bases not matched to a gene: 7. Germline-derived CDR1 and CDR2 are KGHSH and LQKENI. In DNA, the CDR3 is TGTGCCAGCTCACCATCAGGGGGCATGAATCAAGAGACCCAGTACTTC. The encoded protein is CASSPSGGMNQETQYF.

This clone has just a few counts. V usage is TRBV6-5 and J usage is TRBJ1-2; 9 bases map to TRBD1. The germline V gene encodes CDR1 MNHEY and CDR2 SVGAGI. The CDR3 totals 12 residues. V gave up 6 bases and J gave up 8 bases; unmatched junction bases: 4. The DNA for the CDR3 is TGTGCCAGCAGACGGACAGGGGAAGGCTACACCTTC. Translating it yields CASRRTGEGYTF.

This clone was detected a few times. The chain employs TRBV4-1 and TRBJ1-2; D is unresolved. The CDR3 runs to 18 residues. Trimming pared 2 bases from V and 8 bases from J, leaving 27 bases between. Germline-derived CDR1 and CDR2 are MGHRA and YSYEKL. The CDR3 sequence: CASSQIIITMRETRGYTF. DNA for the CDR3: TGCGCCAGCAGCCAAATAATTATCACGATGAGGGAAACCAGGGGCTACACCTTC.

This clone was found a few times. The CDR3 sequence is CAWSEYSGGPGTQYF. CDR3 DNA: TGTGCCTGGAGTGAATATAGCGGGGGGCCGGGGACCCAGTACTTC. This sequence joins TRBV30 and TRBJ2-5; 10 nucleotides line up with TRBD2. Germline V gives CDR1 GTSNPN, CDR2 SVGIG (reference sequence). Trimming took 1 base from V and 7 from J; bases not matched to a gene: 9. This CDR3 region has 15 residues.

There are a few counts of this clone. The rearrangement uses TRBV13 and TRBJ1-1; tentative D call: TRBD1 (6 bases). The CDR3 covers 14 residues. Deletions cut 3 bases from V and 5 bases from J, with 13 bases between. Germline CDR1 is PRHDT and CDR2 is FYEKMQ (reference sequence). The CDR3 region is CASSLQGTRTEAFF. The CDR3 DNA follows: TGTGCCAGCAGCTTGCAGGGGACGAGGACTGAAGCTTTCTTT.

This clone was seen more than once but under ten times. The gene calls are TRBV4-3 and TRBJ2-6; 9 nucleotides match TRBD2. This CDR3 comprises 21 residues. Trimming at V came to 0 bases and at J to 4 bases, leaving 16 bases not matched to a gene. Germline assignment: CDR1 LGHNA and CDR2 YSLEER. The CDR3 bases are TGCGCCAGCAGCCAAGATAGCACGGGGCTAGCGGGGCTGGGAGGGGCCAACGTCCTGACTTTC. It codes for CASSQDSTGLAGLGGANVLTF.

The CDR3 here is CASVPGHTQWREKLFF. For the CDR3, the DNA is TGTGCCAGCGTACCGGGACACACTCAATGGCGTGAAAAACTGTTTTTT. The chain employs TRBV2 and TRBJ1-4; perhaps TRBD1 as D (6 bases). Between the trimmed V and J ends, which lost 8 bases and 7 bases, there was a span of 23 bases. The CDR3 sequence is 16 residues long. CDR1 and CDR2 (germline): SNHLY, FYNNEI. Full variable domain (remainder filled in from reference TRBV2 and TRBJ1-4): EPEVTQTPSHQVTQMGQEVILRCVPISNHLYFYWYRQILGQKVEFLVSFYNNEISEKSEIFDDQFSVERPDGSNFTLKIRSTKLEDSAMYFCASVPGHTQWREKLFFGSGTQLSVL.

The rearrangement uses TRBV7-9 and TRBJ1-1; 7 nucleotides agree with TRBD1. J lost 2 bases, V lost 3 bases, and 3 bases had no gene match. CDR1 is SEHNR, CDR2 FQNEAQ, per germline (reference sequence). The CDR3 length is 14 residues. The CDR3 protein is CASSFDRANTEAFF. DNA for the CDR3: TGTGCCAGCAGCTTCGACAGGGCCAACACTGAAGCTTTCTTT.

This clone was observed a handful of times. The rearrangement joins TRBV4-3 to TRBJ2-1, with a weak D call TRBD2 (6 bases). The CDR3 length is 17 residues. Germline V gene data show CDR1 as LGHNA and CDR2 as YSLEER. V shed 0 bases and J shed 5 bases, with 17 bases lying between them. The CDR3 nucleotides are TGCGCCAGCAGCCAAGACGGACTACGAAAAGTGCACAATGAGCAGTTCTTC. Translation: CASSQDGLRKVHNEQFF.

This chain uses TRBV5-4 with TRBJ2-2; TRBD2 is a possible D gene (5 bases). In germline, CDR1 is SGHNT, CDR2 YYREEE (reference sequence). The CDR3 has 14 residues. The V gene lost 2 bases and the J gene lost 1 base, with 6 bases spanning the gap. The CDR3 here is CASSFRGNTGELFF. CDR3 DNA: TGTGCCAGCAGCTTTCGGGGGAACACCGGGGAGCTGTTTTTT.

This clone was observed a handful of times. This chain links TRBV2 with TRBJ2-7; TRBD2 is a possible D gene (5 bases). The CDR3 has 14 residues. Germline CDR1 and CDR2: SNHLY and FYNNEI. Trimming removed 8 bases from V and 1 base from J, with 15 bases in between. The CDR3 sequence: CASEGGLGSYEQYF. CDR3 nucleotides: TGTGCCAGCGAGGGCGGCCTAGGATCCTACGAGCAGTACTTC.